This note documents a single TCR beta chain sequence. This specimen belongs to a study of blood T cell repertoires in COVID-19. Looking at the study overall: Material from acute and convalescent COVID-19 was sourced from the United States, Italy and Spain. T cells, B-cell-depleted T cells, or PBMCs provided the cDNA or gDNA that served as material.

In the original workflow: Scientists estimated how many nucleated cells there were by amplifying reference gene primers. TCRdb keeps only in-frame clones here, not all; method: immunoSEQ multiplex PCR. V and J calls and clone size are those listed in that table; D and trimming were worked out from the DNA. The sample lists under 70,000 clones; roughly 84% were seen once. This TCR was recovered from a woman in her late teens or twenties with acute or convalescent COVID-19. Sequencing input: peripheral blood.

The CDR3 region is CASSYRGTVGGATQYF. The CDR3 DNA reads as TGTGCCAGCAGCTACAGAGGGACAGTCGGAGGGGCGACCCAGTACTTC. V gene TRBV14 combines with J gene TRBJ2-5; D might be TRBD1 (7 bases). The germline V and J ends were trimmed by 5 bases and 7 bases, with 23 bases remaining between them. Germline V CDR1 and CDR2: SGHDN, FVKESK. This CDR3 comprises 16 residues.